This is a list of T cell receptor beta chains from one sample in a study of T cell changes during pregnancy in multiple sclerosis. TCRdb keeps only in-frame clones here, not all; method: immunoSEQ multiplex PCR. The sample consists of about 48,000 clones, 80% to 95% of them appearing once. Sequenced here: CD4+ T cells from peripheral blood mononuclear cells, sampled in the third trimester of pregnancy. The receptors shown here come from a female donor with multiple sclerosis, enrolled in a pregnancy study. Each CDR3 is given with its conserved first and last residue. The D gene is left open where the match is weak. The size of a clone is reported for some rows only, either as once, few or many, or as a class for expanded clones.

>.|TRBJ2-4|once|TRBV6-1
CASSGGTTGLNIQYF
TGTGCCAGCAGTGGGGGAACGACAGGACTAAACATTCAGTACTTC
>.|TRBJ2-1|.|TRBV7-8
CASSNLDVGEQFF
TGTGCCAGCAGCAACCTAGACGTAGGTGAGCAGTTCTTC
>.|TRBJ1-1|.|TRBV5-8
CASIRTAVNTEAFF
TGTGCCAGCATCCGGACAGCAGTGAACACTGAAGCTTTCTTT
>.|TRBJ1-2|.|TRBV5-1
CASSRLGPVVPYGYTF
TGCGCCAGCAGCAGGCTGGGGCCAGTCGTCCCCTATGGCTACACCTTC
>TRBD1|TRBJ2-1|.|TRBV11-3
CASSLGGQVQFF
TGTGCCAGCAGCTTAGGAGGACAGGTCCAGTTCTTC
>TRBD1|TRBJ2-7|.|TRBV9
CAGAGTGDDEQYF
TGTGCCGGCGCCGGGACAGGGGATGATGAGCAGTACTTC
>.|TRBJ2-4|.|TRBV11-1
CASSFGQGFNIQYF
TGTGCCAGCAGCTTCGGTCAGGGGTTCAACATTCAGTACTTC
>TRBD2|TRBJ2-3|.|TRBV6-1
CASSESPSGGAADTQYF
TGTGCCAGCAGTGAATCACCTAGCGGGGGGGCGGCAGATACGCAGTATTTT
>TRBD1|TRBJ2-1|.|TRBV5-1
CASSPGQGAFGEQFF
TGCGCCAGCAGTCCCGGACAGGGGGCGTTCGGTGAGCAGTTCTTC
>.|TRBJ1-1|.|TRBV15
CATSRERGMNTEAFF
TGTGCCACCAGCAGAGAAAGGGGTATGAACACTGAAGCTTTCTTT
>.|TRBJ1-2|.|TRBV9
CASSVESAGYGYTF
TGTGCCAGCAGCGTAGAGTCGGCAGGGTATGGCTACACCTTC
>.|TRBJ2-6|.|TRBV7-9
CASSLGTIGANVLTF
TGTGCCAGCAGCCTCGGGACAATAGGGGCCAACGTCCTGACTTTC
>.|TRBJ1-1|.|TRBV6-1
CASSDFGALNTEAFF
TGTGCCAGCAGTGATTTCGGTGCCTTGAACACTGAAGCTTTCTTT
>TRBD1|TRBJ1-2|.|TRBV28
CASSFSDRVAYGYTF
TGTGCCAGCAGTTTCTCTGACAGGGTTGCTTATGGCTACACCTTC
>TRBD1|TRBJ1-1|.|TRBV7-3
CASSSRGHTEAFF
TGTGCCAGCAGCTCCAGGGGGCACACTGAAGCTTTCTTT
>TRBD1|TRBJ1-2|.|TRBV5-1
CASSLRDREDGYTF
TGCGCCAGCAGCCTCCGGGACAGGGAGGATGGCTACACCTTC
>.|TRBJ2-7|.|TRBV6-5
CASTGRAYEQYF
TGTGCCAGCACCGGCCGGGCCTACGAGCAGTACTTC
>TRBD1|TRBJ1-6|once|TRBV5-1
CASSNPSGTVFSPLHF
TGCGCCAGCAGCAACCCTTCCGGGACAGTTTTCTCACCCCTCCACTTT
>.|TRBJ1-3|few|TRBV10-3
CATEGVGNTIYF
TGTGCCACCGAGGGGGTTGGAAACACCATATATTTT
>.|TRBJ2-6|.|TRBV19
CASTKPRGSGANVLTF
TGTGCCAGTACCAAACCTCGGGGTTCTGGGGCCAACGTCCTGACTTTC
>TRBD1|TRBJ1-5|once|TRBV6-1
CASSAGTGNQPQHF
TGTGCCAGCAGCGCCGGGACAGGCAATCAGCCCCAGCATTTT
>.|TRBJ2-5|.|TRBV11-1
CASSLETATQETQYF
TGTGCCAGCAGCTTAGAGACAGCAACCCAAGAGACCCAGTACTTC
>TRBD1|TRBJ2-7|.|TRBV6-1
CATTNRGRVEQYF
TGTGCCACCACGAACAGGGGGCGGGTCGAGCAGTACTTC
>.|TRBJ1-2|.|TRBV29-1
CSVGTSNYGYTF
TGCAGCGTCGGGACATCTAACTATGGCTACACCTTC
>.|TRBJ2-3|once|TRBV20-1
CSARADTQYF
TGCAGTGCTAGAGCTGATACGCAGTATTTT
>.|TRBJ1-5|.|TRBV10-1
CAPTGTRGNQPQHF
TGCGCCCCGACCGGGACAAGAGGCAATCAGCCCCAGCATTTT
>.|TRBJ2-2|.|TRBV11-2
CASSLHYNTGELFF
TGTGCCAGCAGCTTACACTACAACACCGGGGAGCTGTTTTTT
>.|TRBJ2-2|.|TRBV2
CASKYGAAAGELFF
TGTGCCAGCAAATATGGGGCGGCCGCCGGGGAGCTGTTTTTT
>.|TRBJ1-3|.|TRBV9
CASSALPGAGGNTIYF
TGTGCCAGCAGCGCACTCCCAGGGGCAGGTGGAAACACCATATATTTT
>TRBD1|TRBJ1-1|once|TRBV7-3
CASSLGTAAEAFF
TGTGCCAGCAGCTTAGGGACAGCGGCTGAAGCTTTCTTT
>.|TRBJ2-3|.|TRBV11-2
CASSPVRGTSADTQYF
TGTGCCAGCAGCCCTGTGCGGGGGACATCCGCAGATACGCAGTATTTT
>TRBD1|TRBJ1-5|.|TRBV7-2
CASSPRGQGHQPQHF
TGTGCCAGCAGCCCCCGAGGACAGGGGCATCAGCCCCAGCATTTT
>TRBD1|TRBJ2-7|.|TRBV6-5
CASSLGPGGASEQYF
TGTGCCAGCAGCCTCGGGCCAGGGGGCGCATCCGAGCAGTACTTC
>.|TRBJ2-7|.|TRBV21-1
CASSKGQGEQYF
TGTGCCAGCAGCAAGGGACAGGGCGAGCAGTACTTC
>.|TRBJ2-5|.|TRBV6-5
CASSHRAGWETQYF
TGTGCCAGCTCTCACAGGGCAGGGTGGGAGACCCAGTACTTC
>.|TRBJ1-4|.|TRBV29-1
CSVARGSNEKLFF
TGCAGCGTTGCTCGGGGAAGTAATGAAAAACTGTTTTTT
>.|TRBJ2-5|.|TRBV5-1
CASSFQGYETQYF
TGCGCCAGCAGCTTTCAGGGTTACGAGACCCAGTACTTC
>.|TRBJ2-1|.|TRBV9
CAREGVNNEQFF
TGTGCCAGAGAAGGGGTAAACAATGAGCAGTTCTTC
>.|TRBJ1-2|.|TRBV6-1
CASSDTNYGYTF
TGTGCCAGCAGTGACACTAACTATGGCTACACCTTC
>.|TRBJ2-4|.|TRBV9
CASSVEIPPNIQYF
TGTGCCAGCAGCGTTGAGATCCCCCCAAACATTCAGTACTTC
>.|TRBJ1-1|.|TRBV19
CASSIGARANTEAFF
TGTGCCAGTAGTATAGGGGCGCGGGCGAACACTGAAGCTTTCTTT
>TRBD2|TRBJ2-3|.|TRBV18
CASSLISGAAQDTQYF
TGTGCCAGCTCACTTATTAGCGGGGCGGCACAAGATACGCAGTATTTT
>.|TRBJ1-2|.|TRBV6-5
CASSSRVNYGYTF
TGTGCCAGCAGTTCCAGGGTTAACTATGGCTACACCTTC
>.|TRBJ1-1|once|TRBV6-6
CASTSPGQNTEAFF
TGTGCCAGCACATCACCGGGACAGAACACTGAAGCTTTCTTT
>TRBD2|TRBJ2-5|.|TRBV10-2
CASRKLAGSAYQETQYF
TGCGCCAGCAGGAAACTAGCGGGGAGCGCTTACCAAGAGACCCAGTACTTC
>TRBD2|TRBJ2-3|.|TRBV5-1
CASSQERLAGTDTQYF
TGCGCCAGCAGCCAAGAAAGACTAGCCGGCACAGATACGCAGTATTTT